There are many counts of the clone carrying this T cell receptor beta chain. Since no conserved phenylalanine or tryptophan closes the CDR3, a read error is the likely cause. This CDR3 contains 15 residues. V was trimmed by 5 bases and J by 0 bases, leaving 14 bases between them. Germline V CDR1 and CDR2: SNHLY, FYNNEI. This entry comes from a study of neurological immune-mediated disorders. TCRdb redid the calling of the 5' RACE reads with MiXCR, one entry per CDR3 protein. The sample has 90,000 to 100,000 distinct CDR3 sequences, roughly 3.5% seen once. The chain is built from TRBV2 and TRBJ2-7, with D unclear. The source of this sequence is a woman aged 18-29 years with multiple sclerosis. The sample consisted of PBMCs. The CDR3 region is CASSPEQASSYEQYS. The CDR3 DNA follows: TGTGCCAGCAGTCCGGAGCAAGCTAGCTCCTACGAGCAGTACTCC.